The 13 T cell receptor beta chains given below trace back to one sample, sequenced in a study of cytomegalovirus exposure and HLA in healthy donors. With 60 Vbeta and 13 Jbeta primers, the PCR was carried out. Assay used: immunoSEQ multiplex PCR; TCRdb lists only in-frame clones, some missing. The sample shows around 160,000 clones, and under 2% sits with its ten largest clones. The specimen sequenced was PBMCs. The receptors derive from a woman aged 50 to 60 in good health and CMV-seronegative.

The V call is TRBV19, the J call TRBJ1-5, with 11 bases that match TRBD1. The CDR3 runs to 15 residues. The V gene's germline CDR1 is LNHDA and CDR2 SQIVND (reference sequence). Trimming at V came to 3 bases and at J to 8 bases, leaving 6 bases not matched to a gene. CDR3 sequence reads: CASSMGQGDRKPQHF. CDR3 in DNA: TGTGCCAGTAGTATGGGACAGGGGGATAGAAAGCCCCAGCATTTT. Full variable domain (rest looked up from reference TRBV19 and TRBJ1-5): DGGITQSPKYLFRKEGQNVTLSCEQNLNHDAMYWYRQDPGQGLRLIYYSQIVNDFQKGDIAEGYSVSREKKESFPLTVTSAQKNPTAFYLCASSMGQGDRKPQHFGDGTRLSIL.

Remarks on this clone: Other DNA variants within this sample encode the same CDR3. The gene calls are TRBV4-2 and TRBJ2-3, with 8 bases fitting TRBD1. Trimming took 3 bases from V and 3 from J; bases not matched to a gene: 2. Germline V gene sequence: CDR1 LGHNA, CDR2 YNFKEQ. The CDR3 loop spans 14 amino acids. CDR3 residues: CASSQDRATDTQYF. DNA for the CDR3: TGTGCCAGCAGCCAGGACAGGGCTACAGATACGCAGTATTTT.

V usage is TRBV27 and J usage is TRBJ2-7; D gene uncertain. Germline CDR1 is MNHEY and CDR2 is SMNVEV (reference sequence). This CDR3 contains 13 residues. V was trimmed by 3 bases and J by 2 bases, leaving 8 bases between them. CDR3 loop: CASSLRQTYEQYF. In nucleotides, the CDR3 is TGTGCCAGCAGTTTGCGGCAGACCTACGAGCAGTACTTC.

The rearrangement joins TRBV6-5 to TRBJ2-7, with a weak D call TRBD2 (5 bases). CDR1 is MNHEY, CDR2 SVGAGI, per germline. The V end lost 5 bases, the J end lost 1 base, and 9 bases lay between the germline ends. The CDR3 runs to 13 residues. CDR3 DNA sequence: TGTGCCAGCAGTCGGACTGGATCCTACGAGCAGTACTTC. Translation gives CASSRTGSYEQYF.

The chain carries TRBV6-4 and TRBJ1-5, with TRBD1 identical over 11 bases. CDR3 length: 15 amino acids. J gave up 7 bases and V 6 bases, and 8 bases lay outside the gene matches. Germline assignment: CDR1 MRHNA and CDR2 SNTAGT. The CDR3 region is CASSLDGTGGQPQHF. CDR3 DNA sequence: TGTGCCAGCAGCCTAGACGGGACAGGGGGGCAGCCCCAGCATTTT.

The chain couples TRBV28 to TRBJ1-1; 8 bases align to TRBD1. Germline V gives CDR1 MDHEN, CDR2 SYDVKM. The CDR3 is made up of 15 amino acids. After removal of 6 bases from V and 1 base from J, the junction contained 7 bases not matched to a gene. CDR3 residues: CASRFPGTGNTEAFF. The CDR3 bases are TGTGCCAGCAGATTCCCCGGGACAGGGAACACTGAAGCTTTCTTT.

V gene TRBV30 combines with J gene TRBJ1-1; D is unresolved. The CDR3 has 11 amino acids. V was trimmed by 0 bases and J by 7 bases, leaving 6 bases between them. Germline CDR1 reads GTSNPN; CDR2 reads SVGIG (reference sequence). This chain's CDR3 is CAWSVIREAFF. The CDR3 nucleotides are TGTGCCTGGAGTGTAATCCGTGAAGCTTTCTTT.

The V gene is TRBV9, the J gene TRBJ2-7; TRBD1 matches at 9 bases. This CDR3 is 14 amino acids long. Germline V gene lookup returns CDR1 SGDLS and CDR2 YYNGEE. The ends lost 4 bases at V and 6 bases at J; junction bases unmatched: 8. The CDR3 DNA reads TGTGCCAGCAGCACCCGGGACAGGGCGGGCGAGCAGTACTTC. Translated, it gives CASSTRDRAGEQYF.

This chain uses TRBV7-9 with TRBJ1-2; TRBD1 is a possible D gene (6 bases). The V end lost 1 base, the J end lost 6 bases, and 18 bases lay between the germline ends. The CDR3 runs 16 residues. CDR1 and CDR2 (germline): SEHNR, FQNEAQ (reference sequence). CDR3 coding DNA: TGTGCCAGCAGCTTAGGACGAGGGCGGCAGGGGAATGGCTACACCTTC. It codes for CASSLGRGRQGNGYTF.

The CDR3 loop is CAWIGTSGMYEQYF. In DNA, the CDR3 is TGTGCCTGGATAGGCACTAGCGGGATGTACGAGCAGTACTTC. The V call is TRBV30, the J call TRBJ2-7; 10 bases are shared with TRBD2. The CDR3 runs to 14 residues. Germline V gene lookup returns CDR1 GTSNPN and CDR2 SVGIG (reference sequence). Unmatched junction bases numbered 7, after V lost 4 bases and J lost 4 bases.

The chain joins TRBV19 to TRBJ1-2; D remains unclear. This CDR3 spans 16 amino acids. CDR1 is LNHDA and CDR2 is SQIVND in the germline V gene (reference sequence). Trimming stripped 0 bases from V and 2 bases from J, with 13 bases between. The CDR3 coding sequence is TGTGCCAGTAGTATAGAGGCCCCCAACAAGAACTATGGCTACACCTTC. Its protein product is CASSIEAPNKNYGYTF.

Concerning this clone itself: Its ends do not fully match the called genes, so a read error is possible. V is TRBV30 and J is TRBJ1-6, with TRBD1 as a possible D gene (6 bases). Germline V gene data show CDR1 as GTSNPN and CDR2 as SVGIG (reference sequence). The CDR3 sequence is 10 residues long. This CDR3 is CAWSVLYRAF. The CDR3 region has the DNA TGTGCCTGGAGTGTACTGTACAGGGCCTTT.

This rearrangement joins TRBV6-5 to TRBJ1-2; 8 positions match TRBD1. This CDR3 contains 15 residues. The trim removed 5 bases at V and 4 bases at J, leaving 9 bases unmatched. Germline CDR1 MNHEY, CDR2 SVGAGI. The CDR3 is CASSPGQGFFYGYTF. The CDR3 DNA is TGTGCCAGCAGTCCCGGACAGGGTTTCTTCTATGGCTACACCTTC.